These 10 T cell receptor beta chains share one sample of origin, sequenced in a study of neoadjuvant anti-PD-1 for oral cavity cancer. Repertoires were generated with immunoSEQ multiplex PCR, while TCRdb's copy carries only in-frame clones and drops some. The data contain over 11,000 clones, 65% to 85% of them singletons. The sample's time point: after neoadjuvant nivolumab, at surgical resection. The sample was PBMCs, taken after nivolumab (anti-PD-1) treatment. The receptors were gathered from a person aged 35-79 years with oral cavity squamous cell carcinoma.

This chain connects TRBV9 to TRBJ1-1, with TRBD1 as a possible D gene (6 bases). CDR1 and CDR2 from the germline V gene are SGDLS and YYNGEE. The CDR3 runs 15 residues. V lost 0 bases, J lost 2 bases, and 11 bases lay in between. The CDR3 region has the DNA TGTGCCAGCAGCGTAGTTGGGGGGCCAAACACTGAAGCTTTCTTT. Protein product: CASSVVGGPNTEAFF.

The gene calls are TRBV5-6 and TRBJ2-5; 10 positions agree with TRBD1. Germline V gene data show CDR1 as SGHDT and CDR2 as YYEEEE. Trimming removed 3 bases from V and 5 bases from J; junction bases left unmatched: 4. This CDR3 contains 14 residues. The DNA for the CDR3 is TGTGCCAGCAGCTCGACAGGGGGCGCCGAGACCCAGTACTTC. Its translation is CASSSTGGAETQYF.

Concerning this clone itself: The junction does not match germline at one end; this may be a read error. The chain links TRBV7-7 to TRBJ2-7, with D perhaps TRBD2 (6 bases). The germline V gene encodes CDR1 SSHAT and CDR2 FNYEAQ (reference sequence). This CDR3 has 14 amino acids. CDR3 nucleotides: TGTGCTAGCAGCTCGGGAGTAGCCCCCTACGAGCAGTACTTC. Translating gives CASSSGVAPYEQYF. Filled out from reference TRBV7-7 and TRBJ2-7, the complete variable domain reads GAGVSQSPRYKVTKRGQDVTLRCDPISSHATLYWYQQALGQGPEFLTYFNYEAQPDKSGLPSDRFSAERPEGSISTLTIQRTEQRDSAMYRCASSSGVAPYEQYFGPGTRLTVT.

The V and J genes are TRBV14 and TRBJ2-5; 11 bases agree with TRBD2. V shed 6 bases and J 5 bases; nucleotides not matched to a gene: 5. This CDR3 spans 14 amino acids. Germline-derived CDR1 and CDR2 are SGHDN and FVKESK. The DNA for the CDR3 is TGTGCCAGCAGACTAGCGGGAGATAGGGAGACCCAGTACTTC. Protein sequence: CASRLAGDRETQYF.

J is TRBJ2-7 and V is TRBV7-2; D is possibly TRBD1 (6 bases). V lost 4 bases to trimming and J lost 2 bases, with 12 bases between them. The CDR3 covers 14 residues. Germline V gives CDR1 SGHTA, CDR2 FQGNSA. This chain's CDR3 is CASSSGTTTYEQYF. Written as DNA, the CDR3 is TGTGCCAGCAGCTCCGGGACAACCACCTACGAGCAGTACTTC.

The rearrangement uses TRBV6-5 and TRBJ1-2, with no clear D. The V end was cut by 6 bases, the J end by 6 bases, with 17 bases between. CDR3 length equals 14 residues. The germline CDR1 and CDR2 sequences are MNHEY and SVGAGI. CDR3 sequence reads: CASSLEQGLDGYTF. CDR3 DNA: TGTGCCAGCAGCCTCGAACAAGGGTTGGATGGCTACACCTTC.

The V gene is TRBV29-1, the J gene TRBJ2-7; 10 bases map to TRBD1. The CDR3 runs 13 residues. Looked up from germline, CDR1 is SQVTM and CDR2 is ANQGSEA. Trimming took 7 bases from V and 5 from J; bases not matched to a gene: 8. CDR3 in DNA: TGCAGCGCCCGCCGGACAGGGGGGAACGAGCAGTACTTC. It specifies CSARRTGGNEQYF.

The rearrangement links TRBV4-1 to TRBJ2-2; perhaps D is TRBD1 or TRBD2 (5 bases each). Trimming took off 3 bases at V and 1 base at J, with 18 bases between the two ends. This CDR3 has 18 residues. CDR1 is MGHRA, CDR2 YSYEKL, per germline. CDR3 DNA sequence: TGCGCCAGCAGCCACCAATTCCGGGACGGAAAGAACACCGGGGAGCTGTTTTTT. It translates to CASSHQFRDGKNTGELFF.

The chain combines TRBV19 with TRBJ2-3; D remains ambiguous. Per germline, CDR1 LNHDA and CDR2 SQIVND (reference sequence). V lost 4 bases to trimming and J lost 8 bases, with 13 bases between them. This CDR3 region has 13 residues. CDR3 loop: CASSTGPSLTQYF. CDR3 in DNA: TGTGCCAGTAGTACCGGACCAAGTCTTACGCAGTATTTT.

The chain couples TRBV6-6 to TRBJ1-1; 9 nucleotides match TRBD1. The CDR3 consists of 16 residues. V lost 0 bases to trimming and J lost 4 bases; unmatched junction nucleotides: 6. CDR1 MNHNY and CDR2 SVGAGI come from the germline V gene (reference sequence). This chain's CDR3 is CASSYSVTGGGTEAFF. The CDR3 bases are TGTGCCAGCAGTTACTCAGTAACAGGGGGCGGCACTGAAGCTTTCTTT.